Shown below are 29 T cell receptor beta chains from a single sample sequenced in a study of T cell changes during pregnancy in multiple sclerosis. Sequenced by immunoSEQ multiplex PCR; TCRdb stores in-frame clones only, minus some. The sample lists some 50,000 clones; more than 85% were seen once. The input for sequencing was peripheral blood, taken after pregnancy. Source of these receptors: a female donor with multiple sclerosis, enrolled in a pregnancy study.

This clone is a singleton in its sample. This rearrangement joins TRBV5-4 to TRBJ1-1; 7 bases match TRBD1. This CDR3 contains 13 residues. Unmatched junction bases numbered 8, after V lost 4 bases and J lost 8 bases. Germline V gives CDR1 SGHNT, CDR2 YYREEE (reference sequence). The CDR3 DNA follows: TGTGCCAGCAGCCAGGACAGGTTCCCAGAAGCTTTCTTT. Translated: CASSQDRFPEAFF. Drawing the rest from reference TRBV5-4 and TRBJ1-1, the complete variable domain is ETGVTQSPTHLIKTRGQQVTLRCSSQSGHNTVSWYQQALGQGPQFIFQYYREEENGRGNFPPRFSGLQFPNYSSELNVNALELDDSALYLCASSQDRFPEAFFGQGTRLTVV.

The chain links TRBV18 to TRBJ2-7, with 12 bases aligning to TRBD2. The V segment lost 6 bases and the J segment 6 bases; nucleotides outside the gene matches: 6. The length of the CDR3 is 14 residues. Germline V gene sequence: CDR1 KGHSH, CDR2 LQKENI. DNA for the CDR3: TGTGCCAGCTCCCCTGGACTAGCGGGGTTCGAGCAGTACTTC. Protein sequence: CASSPGLAGFEQYF. The whole variable domain, filled in from reference TRBV18 and TRBJ2-7, reads NAGVMQNPRHLVRRRGQEARLRCSPMKGHSHVYWYRQLPEEGLKFMVYLQKENIIDESGMPKERFSAEFPKEGPSILRIQQVVRGDSAAYFCASSPGLAGFEQYFGPGTRLTVT.

The rearrangement joins TRBV10-3 to TRBJ1-1, with D possibly matching TRBD1 (5 bases). There are 14 residues in the CDR3. Trimming took 7 bases from V and 0 from J, leaving 12 bases between them. Germline V CDR1 and CDR2: ENHRY, SYGVKD. CDR3 protein: CAIKADSMNTEAFF. As DNA, the CDR3 is TGTGCCATCAAGGCAGACAGTATGAACACTGAAGCTTTCTTT.

This clone has only one observation. The chain uses TRBV4-2 and TRBJ1-2; 8 nucleotides align to TRBD1. The CDR3 runs 16 residues. V was pared by 2 bases and J by 2 bases, with 7 bases of the junction left unmatched. Per germline, CDR1 LGHNA and CDR2 YNFKEQ. CDR3 loop: CASSQSGTGANYGYTF. The CDR3 bases are TGTGCCAGCAGCCAAAGCGGGACAGGAGCAAACTATGGCTACACCTTC.

CDR3 residues: CASSLGSPEDTQYF. CDR3 bases: TGTGCCAGCAGCTTAGGGTCCCCAGAAGATACGCAGTATTTT. J is TRBJ2-3 and V is TRBV7-8; the D is unclear. V was cut by 1 base and J by 5 bases, with 10 bases left in between. The CDR3 is 14 amino acids. The germline CDR1 and CDR2 sequences are SGHVS and FQNEAQ.

The chain recombines TRBV11-3 with TRBJ2-1, with TRBD1 matching 10 bases. The CDR3 contains 15 residues. Trimming took 2 bases from V and 8 from J; bases not matched to a gene: 6. Per the germline V gene, CDR1 is SGHNT and CDR2 is YENEEA. The CDR3 loop is CASSLTGDRGYEQFF. In DNA form, the CDR3 reads TGTGCCAGCAGCTTAACGGGGGACAGGGGTTATGAGCAGTTCTTC.

The V gene is TRBV27, the J gene TRBJ1-1; maybe TRBD1 (5 bases). The CDR3 is 12 amino acids. Germline V lookup: CDR1 MNHEY, CDR2 SMNVEV (reference sequence). Trimming took off 1 base at V and 10 bases at J, with 10 bases between the two ends. The CDR3 DNA follows: TGTGCCAGCAGTTTATTGGGGGGAAGAGCTTTCTTT. Translated: CASSLLGGRAFF.

This chain links TRBV9 with TRBJ2-3; no reliable D call. The CDR3 contains 14 residues. Germline V lookup: CDR1 SGDLS, CDR2 YYNGEE. The V gene lost 1 base and the J gene lost 6 bases, with 12 bases spanning the gap. The CDR3 reads CASSVSHSLDTQYF. The CDR3 DNA reads as TGTGCCAGCAGCGTATCTCACTCCCTCGATACGCAGTATTTT.

The rearrangement links TRBV19 to TRBJ2-2, with D possibly matching TRBD1 (5 bases). V gave up 11 bases and J gave up 4 bases, with 17 bases separating them. The CDR3 covers 14 residues. Looked up from germline, CDR1 is LNHDA and CDR2 is SQIVND (reference sequence). CDR3 sequence: CASLESGRTGELFF. DNA of the CDR3: TGTGCCTCCCTCGAGTCAGGGCGCACCGGGGAGCTGTTTTTT.

The chain uses TRBV7-3 and TRBJ2-3; 9 positions agree with TRBD1. CDR1 is SGHTA, CDR2 FQGTGA, per germline. This CDR3 contains 17 residues. Trimming removed 3 bases from V and 3 bases from J; junction bases left unmatched: 10. The CDR3 loop is CASSFGLGTGRTDTQYF. The CDR3 DNA reads as TGTGCCAGCAGCTTCGGGCTAGGGACAGGGCGAACAGATACGCAGTATTTT.

As DNA, the CDR3 is TGCAGCGTGAGGCGACCCACTGAAGCTTTCTTT. Protein sequence: CSVRRPTEAFF. The chain is built from TRBV29-1 and TRBJ1-1; D is ambiguous. There are 11 residues in the CDR3. From germline, CDR1 is SQVTM and CDR2 ANQGSEA. The V end was cut by 6 bases, the J end by 4 bases, with 9 bases between. Full variable domain (rest looked up from reference TRBV29-1 and TRBJ1-1): SAVISQKPSRDICQRGTSLTIQCQVDSQVTMMFWYRQQPGQSLTLIATANQGSEATYESGFVIDKFPISRPNLTFSTLTVSNMSPEDSSIYLCSVRRPTEAFFGQGTRLTVV.

V and J are TRBV9 and TRBJ2-7; 8 bases map to TRBD1. The CDR3 totals 14 residues. The germline V gene encodes CDR1 SGDLS and CDR2 YYNGEE. The J segment lost 5 bases and the V segment lost 4 bases, leaving 8 bases of the junction unmatched. The CDR3 spells CASSSQGANHEQYF. The CDR3 DNA is TGTGCCAGCAGCTCCCAGGGGGCTAATCACGAGCAGTACTTC.

The rearrangement joins TRBV4-3 to TRBJ2-7, with 9 bases lining up with TRBD1. The germline V gene has CDR1 LGHNA and CDR2 YSLEER. Unmatched junction bases numbered 4, after V lost 4 bases and J lost 6 bases. The CDR3 is made up of 13 amino acids. The DNA of the CDR3 is TGCGCCAGCAGCCTTAACAGGGGGCTCGAGCAGTACTTC. This sequence encodes CASSLNRGLEQYF.

CDR3 residues: CASSVDIEGANNEQFF. DNA for the CDR3: TGTGCCAGCAGCGTAGATATAGAAGGAGCGAACAATGAGCAGTTCTTC. The gene calls are TRBV9 and TRBJ2-1; no reliable D call. The V and J ends lost 0 bases and 5 bases respectively, with 15 bases between them. The CDR3 consists of 16 residues. The germline CDR1 and CDR2 sequences are SGDLS and YYNGEE.

The rearrangement links TRBV6-5 to TRBJ2-7; D may be TRBD2 (5 bases). The CDR3 totals 13 residues. V was trimmed by 6 bases and J by 2 bases, leaving 11 bases between them. Germline V gives CDR1 MNHEY, CDR2 SVGAGI. This CDR3 reads CASSPPGTYEQYF. The DNA for the CDR3 is TGTGCCAGCAGCCCCCCCGGGACCTACGAGCAGTACTTC.

The chain recombines TRBV4-2 with TRBJ1-1; tentative D call: TRBD1 (5 bases). Between the trimmed V and J ends, which lost 1 base and 8 bases, there was a span of 5 bases. The CDR3 runs to 11 residues. Germline CDR1 is LGHNA and CDR2 is YNFKEQ. The CDR3 nucleotides read TGTGCCAGCAGCCAAGGACAGGAAGCTTTCTTT. It is translated as CASSQGQEAFF.

The V gene is TRBV21-1, the J gene TRBJ1-5; TRBD1, the D gene given by the table, was not confirmed from the DNA. TRBV21-1 is recorded as a pseudogene. This CDR3 has 16 amino acids. The CDR3, as DNA: TGTGCCAGCACCAAGGGGTTCAGGGTAGACGGTCAGCCCCAGCATTTT. Translating it yields CASTKGFRVDGQPQHF.

This chain joins TRBV18 and TRBJ1-2; no clear D gene. CDR3 length: 15 amino acids. Germline V gives CDR1 KGHSH, CDR2 LQKENI. Trimming removed 0 bases from V and 0 bases from J, with 8 bases in between. The CDR3 here is CASSPPVETNYGYTF. Here the CDR3 DNA reads TGTGCCAGCTCACCACCGGTAGAGACTAACTATGGCTACACCTTC.

The rearrangement uses TRBV27 and TRBJ2-5, with 11 bases lining up with TRBD2. Germline V gives CDR1 MNHEY, CDR2 SMNVEV (reference sequence). The CDR3 runs to 15 residues. J lost 1 base, V lost 5 bases, and 3 bases had no gene match. CDR3 in DNA: TGTGCCAGCAGTCGACTAGCGGGGAGCCAAGAGACCCAGTACTTC. It yields the protein CASSRLAGSQETQYF.

CDR3 nucleotides: TGTGCCAGCAGTCCTGCCGGGACAGGGGCGTTACAGCCCCAGCATTTT. Translating it yields CASSPAGTGALQPQHF. This sequence joins TRBV27 and TRBJ1-5, with 10 positions matching TRBD1. This CDR3 is built from 16 residues. The V and J ends lost 5 bases and 7 bases, in that order; junction bases with no gene match: 11. From germline, CDR1 is MNHEY and CDR2 SMNVEV (reference sequence).

This chain links TRBV4-3 with TRBJ1-4; tentatively, D is TRBD1 (5 bases). The CDR3 runs to 14 residues. Germline V CDR1 and CDR2: LGHNA, YSLEER. Trimming took 0 bases from V and 6 from J, leaving 8 bases between them. The CDR3 bases are TGCGCCAGCAGCCAAGATACACAGGATGAAAAACTGTTTTTT. Amino acid sequence: CASSQDTQDEKLFF.

In this sample, this clone turned up once. The chain employs TRBV10-2 and TRBJ2-1; 9 bases line up with TRBD2. Germline V lookup: CDR1 WSHSY, CDR2 SAAADI. The junction had 10 bases not matched to a gene; V was cut back by 1 base and J by 6 bases. The CDR3 sequence is 17 residues long. Written as DNA, the CDR3 is TGCGCCAGCAGTGAGTTTGGGGCTAGCGGGGTTCGCAATGAGCAGTTCTTC. Translation: CASSEFGASGVRNEQFF.

The chain is built from TRBV14 and TRBJ2-7, with 8 bases lining up with TRBD1. V dropped 4 bases and J dropped 2; count of bases not matched to a gene: 1. This CDR3 has 13 amino acids. Germline CDR1 is SGHDN and CDR2 is FVKESK. DNA of the CDR3: TGTGCCAGCAGCCCGACAGGGGCCTACGAGCAGTACTTC. Translated: CASSPTGAYEQYF. Full variable domain (missing parts from reference TRBV14 and TRBJ2-7): EAGVTQFPSHSVIEKGQTVTLRCDPISGHDNLYWYRRVMGKEIKFLLHFVKESKQDESGMPNNRFLAERTGGTYSTLKVQPAELEDSGVYFCASSPTGAYEQYFGPGTRLTVT.

The chain recombines TRBV18 with TRBJ2-7; 10 bases match TRBD1. The CDR3 contains 15 residues. With V trimmed by 0 bases and J by 4 bases, 3 bases remained unmatched. The germline gives CDR1 KGHSH, CDR2 LQKENI. CDR3 protein: CASSPPRQGAYEQYF. The CDR3, as DNA: TGTGCCAGCTCACCACCTAGACAGGGGGCTTACGAGCAGTACTTC. The entire variable domain, with the rest obtained from reference TRBV18 and TRBJ2-7, is as follows: NAGVMQNPRHLVRRRGQEARLRCSPMKGHSHVYWYRQLPEEGLKFMVYLQKENIIDESGMPKERFSAEFPKEGPSILRIQQVVRGDSAAYFCASSPPRQGAYEQYFGPGTRLTVT.

The rearrangement uses TRBV15 and TRBJ1-1; D is undetermined. V lost 5 bases, J lost 4 bases, and 11 bases lay in between. Germline CDR1 LNHNV, CDR2 YYDKDF (reference sequence). The CDR3 loop spans 13 amino acids. CDR3 region: CATSDEEITEAFF. The DNA for the CDR3 is TGTGCCACCAGCGACGAGGAGATCACTGAAGCTTTCTTT.

The chain carries TRBV10-3 and TRBJ2-2; TRBD2 matches at 7 bases. V gave up 4 bases and J gave up 3 bases; unmatched junction bases: 2. From germline, CDR1 is ENHRY and CDR2 SYGVKD. The CDR3 is 14 residues long. The CDR3 region is CAISGGGYTGELFF. The CDR3 nucleotides read TGTGCCATCAGTGGCGGGGGTTACACCGGGGAGCTGTTTTTT.

This chain links TRBV7-2 with TRBJ2-3; 7 bases align to TRBD1. In germline, CDR1 is SGHTA, CDR2 FQGNSA. The CDR3 spans 16 residues. V trimming: 1 base; J trimming: 1 base; junction bases outside the gene matches: 5. CDR3 in amino acids: CASSLGQGAGTDTQYF. In DNA form, the CDR3 reads TGTGCCAGCAGCTTAGGACAGGGAGCTGGCACAGATACGCAGTATTTT.

The rearrangement joins TRBV5-6 to TRBJ1-2; D is undetermined. The CDR3 covers 12 residues. In germline, CDR1 is SGHDT, CDR2 YYEEEE. Trimming stripped 5 bases from V and 11 bases from J, with 16 bases between. The CDR3 nucleotides are TGTGCCAGCAGTGACTCGGATGGTTGGTACACCTTC. Its protein product is CASSDSDGWYTF. Full variable domain (missing parts from reference TRBV5-6 and TRBJ1-2): DAGVTQSPTHLIKTRGQQVTLRCSPKSGHDTVSWYQQALGQGPQFIFQYYEEEERQRGNFPDRFSGHQFPNYSSELNVNALLLGDSALYLCASSDSDGWYTFGSGTRLTVV.

This chain links TRBV19 with TRBJ1-6; D uncertain. V was shortened by 3 bases and J by 3 bases, with 9 bases between the two germline ends. CDR3 length: 15 residues. Germline V gene sequence: CDR1 LNHDA, CDR2 SQIVND (reference sequence). CDR3 region: CASSMSVRYNSPLHF. DNA for the CDR3: TGTGCCAGTAGTATGTCTGTTCGCTATAATTCACCCCTCCACTTT.